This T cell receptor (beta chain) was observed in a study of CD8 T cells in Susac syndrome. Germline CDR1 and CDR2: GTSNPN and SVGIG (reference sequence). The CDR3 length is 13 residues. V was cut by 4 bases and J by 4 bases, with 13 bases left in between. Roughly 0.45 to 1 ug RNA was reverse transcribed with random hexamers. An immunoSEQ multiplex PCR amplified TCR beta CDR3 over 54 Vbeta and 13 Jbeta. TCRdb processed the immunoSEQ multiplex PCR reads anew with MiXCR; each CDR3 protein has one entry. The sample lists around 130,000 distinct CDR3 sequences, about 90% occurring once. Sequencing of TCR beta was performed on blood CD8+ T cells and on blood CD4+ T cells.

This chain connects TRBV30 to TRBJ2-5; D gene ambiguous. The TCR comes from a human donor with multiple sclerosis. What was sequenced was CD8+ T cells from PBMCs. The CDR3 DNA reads TGTGCCTGGACCCTAGGTTTAAGAGAGACCCAGTACTTC. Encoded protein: CAWTLGLRETQYF.